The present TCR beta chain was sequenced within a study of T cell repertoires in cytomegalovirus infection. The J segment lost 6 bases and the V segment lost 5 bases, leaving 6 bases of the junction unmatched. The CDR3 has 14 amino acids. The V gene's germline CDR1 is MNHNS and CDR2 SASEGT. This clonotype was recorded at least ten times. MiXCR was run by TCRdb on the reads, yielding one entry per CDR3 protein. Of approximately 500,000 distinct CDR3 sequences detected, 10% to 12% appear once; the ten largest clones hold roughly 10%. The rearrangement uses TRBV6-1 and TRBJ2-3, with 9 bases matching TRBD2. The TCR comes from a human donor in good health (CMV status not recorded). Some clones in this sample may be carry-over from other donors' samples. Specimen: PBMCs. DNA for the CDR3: TGTGCCAGCAGTTCGGCGGGAGGGCCGGATACGCAGTATTTT. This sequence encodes CASSSAGGPDTQYF.